These 5 T cell receptor beta chains were sequenced from one sample in a study of CD8 T cells in ankylosing spondylitis. Using its own MiXCR run on the 5' RACE reads, TCRdb lists one record per CDR3 protein. The data show a few hundred thousand distinct CDR3 sequences, around 10% seen once. Material for sequencing was blood, either unsorted or a sorted T cell fraction (not recorded which). These receptors were obtained from a male donor with ankylosing spondylitis or in good health (not recorded which).

This clonotype was detected many times. V is TRBV5-1 and J is TRBJ2-1; 9 bases are shared with TRBD2. The CDR3 is made up of 17 amino acids. Germline loops: CDR1 SGHRS, CDR2 YFSETQ. Unmatched junction bases numbered 8, after V lost 0 bases and J lost 4 bases. For the CDR3, the DNA is TGCGCCAGCAGCTTGGAGTGGCGGGGGGGCCGTTACAATGAGCAGTTCTTC. It translates to CASSLEWRGGRYNEQFF.

This clonotype was picked up a small number of times. The CDR3: CASSSPLPAGGLGETQYF. The CDR3 region has the DNA TGTGCCAGCAGCTCACCTCTACCAGCGGGGGGTTTGGGAGAGACCCAGTACTTC. The chain employs TRBV11-1 and TRBJ2-5; 9 positions match TRBD2. The CDR3 loop spans 18 amino acids. V gave up 4 bases and J gave up 4 bases; unmatched junction bases: 16. Germline V gene data show CDR1 as SGHAT and CDR2 as FQDESV (reference sequence).

This clonotype was detected many times. The V call is TRBV20-1, the J call TRBJ2-3; D might be TRBD1 or TRBD2, each matching 6 bases. CDR1 DFQATT and CDR2 SNEGSKA come from the germline V gene (reference sequence). The CDR3 consists of 15 residues. V was trimmed by 0 bases and J by 1 base, leaving 11 bases between them. CDR3 in DNA: TGCAGTGCTAGAGACTTGGGGGGCGGCACAGATACGCAGTATTTT. It encodes CSARDLGGGTDTQYF.

This clonotype has ten or more counts. The chain couples TRBV20-1 to TRBJ2-3; D perhaps matches TRBD2 (5 bases). Germline V CDR1 and CDR2: DFQATT, SNEGSKA (reference sequence). Trimming left V 6 bases short and J 5 bases short, with 15 bases between. There are 13 residues in the CDR3. The CDR3 protein is CSARPGGIDTQYF. Here the CDR3 DNA reads TGCAGTGCCCGCCCCGGAGGCATAGATACGCAGTATTTT.

There are a few counts of this clonotype. The V and J genes are TRBV6-1 and TRBJ1-4, with D tentatively TRBD1 (5 bases). The CDR3 runs 15 residues. Germline V CDR1 and CDR2: MNHNS, SASEGT. V was cut by 6 bases and J by 7 bases, with 18 bases left in between. CDR3 in amino acids: CASSSNWGGGEKLFF. The DNA for the CDR3 is TGTGCCAGCAGCTCTAATTGGGGCGGAGGTGAAAAACTGTTTTTT.